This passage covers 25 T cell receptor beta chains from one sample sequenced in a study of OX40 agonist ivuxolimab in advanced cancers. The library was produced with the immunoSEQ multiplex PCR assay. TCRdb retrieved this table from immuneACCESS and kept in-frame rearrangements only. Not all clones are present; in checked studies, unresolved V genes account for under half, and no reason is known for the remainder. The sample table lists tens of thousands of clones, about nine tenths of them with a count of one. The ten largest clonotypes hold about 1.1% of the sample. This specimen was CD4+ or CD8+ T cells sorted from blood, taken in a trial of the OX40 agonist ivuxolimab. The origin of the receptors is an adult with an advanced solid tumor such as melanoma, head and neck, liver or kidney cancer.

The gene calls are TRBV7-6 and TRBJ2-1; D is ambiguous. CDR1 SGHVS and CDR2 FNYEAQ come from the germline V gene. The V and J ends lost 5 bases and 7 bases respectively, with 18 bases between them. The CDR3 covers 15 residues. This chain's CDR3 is CASSPTTPDGNEQFF. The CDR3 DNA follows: TGTGCCAGCAGCCCAACCACCCCAGATGGGAATGAGCAGTTCTTC.

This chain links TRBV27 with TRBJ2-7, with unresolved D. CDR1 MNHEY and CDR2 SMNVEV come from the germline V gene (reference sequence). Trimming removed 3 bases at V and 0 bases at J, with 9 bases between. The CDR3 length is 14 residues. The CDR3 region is CASSFGRSSYEQYF. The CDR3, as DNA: TGTGCCAGCAGTTTTGGGCGGAGCTCCTACGAGCAGTACTTC.

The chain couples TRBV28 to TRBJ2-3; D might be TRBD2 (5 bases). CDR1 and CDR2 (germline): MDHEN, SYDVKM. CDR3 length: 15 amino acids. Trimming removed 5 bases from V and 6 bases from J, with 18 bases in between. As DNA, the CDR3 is TGTGCCAGCAGTCCTATCCTAACGGGGTGGGATACGCAGTATTTT. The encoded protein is CASSPILTGWDTQYF.

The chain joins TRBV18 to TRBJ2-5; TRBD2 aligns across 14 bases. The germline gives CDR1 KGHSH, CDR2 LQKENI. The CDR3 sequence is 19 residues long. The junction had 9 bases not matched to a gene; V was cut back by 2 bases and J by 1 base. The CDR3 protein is CASSPVMGTSGSLQETQYF. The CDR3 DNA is TGTGCCAGCTCACCAGTAATGGGGACTAGCGGGAGCCTCCAAGAGACCCAGTACTTC.

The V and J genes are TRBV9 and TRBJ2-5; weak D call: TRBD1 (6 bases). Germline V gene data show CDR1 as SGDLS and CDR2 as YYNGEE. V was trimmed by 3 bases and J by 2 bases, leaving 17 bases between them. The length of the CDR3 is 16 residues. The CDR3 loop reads CASSGGGSMRQETQYF. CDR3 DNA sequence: TGTGCCAGCAGCGGAGGGGGTTCGATGAGACAAGAGACCCAGTACTTC.

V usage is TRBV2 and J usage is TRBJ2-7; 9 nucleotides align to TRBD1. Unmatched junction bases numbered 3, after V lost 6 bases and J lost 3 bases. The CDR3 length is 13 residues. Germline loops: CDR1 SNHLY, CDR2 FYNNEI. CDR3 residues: CASSGGQGYEQYF. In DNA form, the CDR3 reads TGTGCCAGCAGCGGGGGACAGGGCTACGAGCAGTACTTC.

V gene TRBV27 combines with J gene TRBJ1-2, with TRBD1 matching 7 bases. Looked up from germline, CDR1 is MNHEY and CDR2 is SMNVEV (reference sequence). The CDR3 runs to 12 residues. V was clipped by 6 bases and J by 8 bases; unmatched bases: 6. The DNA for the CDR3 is TGTGCCAGCAGCCAGGGGGGTAGGGGCTACACCTTC. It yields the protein CASSQGGRGYTF.

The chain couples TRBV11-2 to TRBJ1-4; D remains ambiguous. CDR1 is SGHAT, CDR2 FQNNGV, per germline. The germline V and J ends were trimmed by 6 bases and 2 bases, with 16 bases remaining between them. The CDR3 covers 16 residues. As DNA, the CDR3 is TGTGCCAGCAGACCCCTGTCCCATGCGACTAATGAAAAACTGTTTTTT. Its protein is CASRPLSHATNEKLFF.

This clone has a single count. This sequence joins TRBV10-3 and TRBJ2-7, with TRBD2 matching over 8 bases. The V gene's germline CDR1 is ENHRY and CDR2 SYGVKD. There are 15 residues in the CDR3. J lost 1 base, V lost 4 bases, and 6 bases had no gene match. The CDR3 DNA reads TGTGCCATCAGTGGTACTAGCGGAACTTCCTACGAGCAGTACTTC. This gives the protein CAISGTSGTSYEQYF.

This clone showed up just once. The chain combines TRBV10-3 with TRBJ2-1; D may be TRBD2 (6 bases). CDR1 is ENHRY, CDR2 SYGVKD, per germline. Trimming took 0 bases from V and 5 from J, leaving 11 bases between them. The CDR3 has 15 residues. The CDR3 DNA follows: TGTGCCATCAGTGAGTCCGGGACTCCAAACAATGAGCAGTTCTTC. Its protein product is CAISESGTPNNEQFF.

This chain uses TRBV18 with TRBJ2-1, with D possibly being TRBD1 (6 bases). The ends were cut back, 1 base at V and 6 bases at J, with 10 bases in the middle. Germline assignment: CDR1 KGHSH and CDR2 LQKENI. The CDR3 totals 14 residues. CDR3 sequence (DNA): TGTGCCAGCTCACCACTGGGGGCGCGCAATGAGCAGTTCTTC. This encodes CASSPLGARNEQFF.

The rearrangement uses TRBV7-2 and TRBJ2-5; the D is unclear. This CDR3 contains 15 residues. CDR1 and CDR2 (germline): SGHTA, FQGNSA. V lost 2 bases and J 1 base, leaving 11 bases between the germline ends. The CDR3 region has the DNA TGTGCCAGCAGCTTATCCCTTCACGGCCAAGAGACCCAGTACTTC. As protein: CASSLSLHGQETQYF. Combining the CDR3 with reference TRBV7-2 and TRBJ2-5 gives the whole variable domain GAGVSQSPSNKVTEKGKDVELRCDPISGHTALYWYRQSLGQGLEFLIYFQGNSAPDKSGLPSDRFSAERTGGSVSTLTIQRTQQEDSAVYLCASSLSLHGQETQYFGPGTRLLVL.

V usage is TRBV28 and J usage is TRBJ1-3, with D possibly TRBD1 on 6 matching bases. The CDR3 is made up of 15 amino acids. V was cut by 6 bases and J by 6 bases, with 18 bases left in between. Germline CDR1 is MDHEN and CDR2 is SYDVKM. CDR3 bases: TGTGCCAGCAGGAGGGGGTTTGTTCTCCTAAACACCATATATTTT. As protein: CASRRGFVLLNTIYF.

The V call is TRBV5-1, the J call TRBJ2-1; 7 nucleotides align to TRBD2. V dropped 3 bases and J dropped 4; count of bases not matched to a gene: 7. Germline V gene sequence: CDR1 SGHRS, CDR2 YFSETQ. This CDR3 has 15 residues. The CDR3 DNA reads TGCGCCAGCAGCTCGCTAGCGGAGGTTTACAATGAGCAGTTCTTC. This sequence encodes CASSSLAEVYNEQFF.

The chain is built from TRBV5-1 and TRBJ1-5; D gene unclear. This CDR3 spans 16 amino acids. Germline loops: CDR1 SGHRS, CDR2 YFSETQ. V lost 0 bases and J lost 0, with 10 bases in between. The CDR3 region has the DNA TGCGCCAGCAGCTTGGTAGGCAGTTATAGCAATCAGCCCCAGCATTTT. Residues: CASSLVGSYSNQPQHF.

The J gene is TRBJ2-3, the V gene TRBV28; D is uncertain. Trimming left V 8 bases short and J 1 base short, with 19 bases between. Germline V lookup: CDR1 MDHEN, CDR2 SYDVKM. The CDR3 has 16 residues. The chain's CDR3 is CASYPAGAGGTDTQYF. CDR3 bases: TGTGCCAGCTATCCCGCCGGCGCCGGCGGCACAGATACGCAGTATTTT.

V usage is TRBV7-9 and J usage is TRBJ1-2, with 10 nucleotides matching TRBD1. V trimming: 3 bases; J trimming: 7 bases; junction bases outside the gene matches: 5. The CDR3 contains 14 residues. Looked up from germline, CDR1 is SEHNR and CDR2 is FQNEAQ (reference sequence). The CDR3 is CASSFDRGPGGYTF. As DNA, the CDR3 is TGTGCCAGCAGCTTCGACAGGGGGCCCGGTGGCTACACCTTC.

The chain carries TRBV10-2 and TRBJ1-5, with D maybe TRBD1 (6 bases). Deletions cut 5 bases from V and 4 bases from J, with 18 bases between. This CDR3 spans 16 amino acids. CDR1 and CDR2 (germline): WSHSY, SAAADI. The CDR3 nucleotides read TGCGCCAGCAGTAAGGGTTGGGGGGCTTCAAATCAGCCCCAGCATTTT. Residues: CASSKGWGASNQPQHF.

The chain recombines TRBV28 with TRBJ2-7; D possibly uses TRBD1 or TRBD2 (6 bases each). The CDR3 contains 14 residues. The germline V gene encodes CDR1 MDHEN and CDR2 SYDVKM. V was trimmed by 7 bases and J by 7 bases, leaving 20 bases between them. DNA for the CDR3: TGTGCCAGCATCCTCGGGGGCCCCTCGCGAGAGCAGTACTTC. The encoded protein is CASILGGPSREQYF.

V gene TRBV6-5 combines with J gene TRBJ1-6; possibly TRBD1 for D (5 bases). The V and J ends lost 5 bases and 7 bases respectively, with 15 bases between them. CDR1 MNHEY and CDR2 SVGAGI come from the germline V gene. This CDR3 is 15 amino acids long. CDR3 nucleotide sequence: TGTGCCAGCAGTAGAACCCTGACAGAGAATTCACCCCTCCACTTT. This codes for CASSRTLTENSPLHF.

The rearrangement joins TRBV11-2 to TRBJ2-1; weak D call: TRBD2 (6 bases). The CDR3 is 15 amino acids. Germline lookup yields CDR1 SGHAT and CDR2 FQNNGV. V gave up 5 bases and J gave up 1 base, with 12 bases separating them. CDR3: CASSDGSRSYNEQFF. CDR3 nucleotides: TGTGCCAGCAGCGACGGGAGTAGGTCCTACAATGAGCAGTTCTTC. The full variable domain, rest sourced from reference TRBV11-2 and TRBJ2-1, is EAGVAQSPRYKIIEKRQSVAFWCNPISGHATLYWYQQILGQGPKLLIQFQNNGVVDDSQLPKDRFSAERLKGVDSTLKIQPAKLEDSAVYLCASSDGSRSYNEQFFGPGTRLTVL.

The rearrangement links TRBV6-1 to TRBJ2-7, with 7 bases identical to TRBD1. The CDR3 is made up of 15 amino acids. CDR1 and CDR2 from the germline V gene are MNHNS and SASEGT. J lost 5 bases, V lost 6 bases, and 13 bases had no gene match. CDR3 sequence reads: CASRAKGAFSDEQYF. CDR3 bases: TGTGCCAGCAGGGCGAAGGGGGCTTTCAGTGACGAGCAGTACTTC.

The DNA of the CDR3 is TGCGCCAGCAGCTTGGGGGAGCGTGGTGAAAAACTGTTTTTT. Its protein is CASSLGERGEKLFF. The J gene is TRBJ1-4, the V gene TRBV5-1; D is unresolved. V lost 0 bases to trimming and J lost 7 bases, with 10 bases between them. Germline V gene sequence: CDR1 SGHRS, CDR2 YFSETQ. The CDR3 covers 14 residues. The full variable domain, with the rest looked up from reference TRBV5-1 and TRBJ1-4, is KAGVTQTPRYLIKTRGQQVTLSCSPISGHRSVSWYQQTPGQGLQFLFEYFSETQRNKGNFPGRFSGRQFSNSRSEMNVSTLELGDSALYLCASSLGERGEKLFFGSGTQLSVL.

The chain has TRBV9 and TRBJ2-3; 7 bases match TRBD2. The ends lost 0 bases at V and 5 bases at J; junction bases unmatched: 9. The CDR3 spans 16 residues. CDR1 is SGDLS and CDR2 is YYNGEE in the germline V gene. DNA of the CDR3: TGTGCCAGCAGCGTAGGAGTTGCGGGAGTCCAAGATACGCAGTATTTT. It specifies CASSVGVAGVQDTQYF.

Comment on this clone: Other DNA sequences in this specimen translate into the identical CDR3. Here the CDR3 reads CASSPGGGNQPQHF. CDR3 bases: TGTGCCAGCTCACCGGGAGGGGGAAATCAGCCCCAGCATTTT. The rearrangement uses TRBV18 and TRBJ1-5, with D possibly being TRBD1 (6 bases). V lost 3 bases and J 4 bases, leaving 10 bases between the germline ends. The CDR3 covers 14 residues. Looked up from germline, CDR1 is KGHSH and CDR2 is LQKENI. Based on the CDR3 plus reference TRBV18 and TRBJ1-5, the full variable domain is NAGVMQNPRHLVRRRGQEARLRCSPMKGHSHVYWYRQLPEEGLKFMVYLQKENIIDESGMPKERFSAEFPKEGPSILRIQQVVRGDSAAYFCASSPGGGNQPQHFGDGTRLSIL.